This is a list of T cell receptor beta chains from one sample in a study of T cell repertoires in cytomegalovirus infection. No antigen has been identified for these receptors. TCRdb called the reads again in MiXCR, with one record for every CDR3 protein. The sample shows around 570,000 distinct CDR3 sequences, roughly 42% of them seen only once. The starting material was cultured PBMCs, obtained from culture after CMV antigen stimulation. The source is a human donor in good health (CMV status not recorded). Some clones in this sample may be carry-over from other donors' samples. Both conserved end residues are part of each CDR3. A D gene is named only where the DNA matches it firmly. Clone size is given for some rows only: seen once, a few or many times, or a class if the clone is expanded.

TGTCCCAGCACCTCCTCGTTACTGTTGTTAGATTCACCCCTCCACTTT,CPSTSSLLLLDSPLHF,TRBJ1-6,.,TRBV7-2,.
TGTGCCAGCAAACCCCAGGTGGAATATGGCTACACCTTC,CASKPQVEYGYTF,TRBJ1-2,.,TRBV6-6,.
TGTGCCAGCAGCTTAAAGGGAGGCTCTGGAAACACCATATATTTT,CASSLKGGSGNTIYF,TRBJ1-3,few,TRBV7-2,.
TGTGCCAGCAGTTTAAGGACAGGGCCCCTCCGGCGGGATAGCAATCAGCCCCAGCATTTT,CASSLRTGPLRRDSNQPQHF,TRBJ1-5,once,TRBV6-6,TRBD1
TGTGCCAGCAGTTCGGGACAAATACAAGAGACCCAGTACTTC,CASSSGQIQETQYF,TRBJ2-5,many,TRBV7-2,.
TGCGCCAGCAGCCAACACAGGAGCAATCAGCCCCAGCATTTT,CASSQHRSNQPQHF,TRBJ1-5,.,TRBV4-1,.
TGTGCCAGCAGCCCTACAGCGGGAGATACGCAGTATTTT,CASSPTAGDTQYF,TRBJ2-3,.,TRBV7-8,.
TGTGCCAGCAGCCCCGCAGGGTCGGATGAGCAGTTCTTC,CASSPAGSDEQFF,TRBJ2-1,few,TRBV4-2,.
TGTGCCAGCAGTAAGGAAGTCGCGTCCAATTCACCCCTCCACTTT,CASSKEVASNSPLHF,TRBJ1-6,few,TRBV6-1,.
TGTGCCAGCAGCGTGACAGGACAGGGCTATGGCTACACCTTC,CASSVTGQGYGYTF,TRBJ1-2,.,TRBV9,TRBD1
TGTGCCAGCAGCGTCCGGGGGACCCAGTACTTC,CASSVRGTQYF,TRBJ2-5,.,TRBV7-9,.
TGTGCCAGCAGTTTTGGGGACAGCATAAACTATGGCTACACCTTC,CASSFGDSINYGYTF,TRBJ1-2,few,TRBV7-9,TRBD1
TGCGCCAGCAGCCAAGATGGCGCCTCACCCCTCCACTTT,CASSQDGASPLHF,TRBJ1-6,.,TRBV4-1,.
TGTGCCAGCAGCTTCGGCGGGGGGGACTATGGCTACACCTTC,CASSFGGGDYGYTF,TRBJ1-2,.,TRBV7-2,.
TGTGCCAGCAGCTTAGACCCAGGGCGCGGGATTGCAACTAATGAAAAACTGTTTTTT,CASSLDPGRGIATNEKLFF,TRBJ1-4,.,TRBV7-4,.
TGCAGCGTCCCACAGCGGGTGGAGGATACGCAGTATTTT,CSVPQRVEDTQYF,TRBJ2-3,.,TRBV29-1,.
TGTGCCAGCAGCTCGCCGGGCTCCTACGAGCAGTACTTC,CASSSPGSYEQYF,TRBJ2-7,many,TRBV7-2,.
TGTGCCAGCAGCTCACAAGCGGGGGGGAACACCGGGGAGCTGTTTTTT,CASSSQAGGNTGELFF,TRBJ2-2,many,TRBV7-2,TRBD2
TGTGCCAGCAGCTTAGAGGGCCCTACATTCAATGAGCAGTTCTTC,CASSLEGPTFNEQFF,TRBJ2-1,few,TRBV7-6,.
TGTGCCACCCGAAAGGAAAGGGTCTCCTACAATGAGCAGTTCTTC,CATRKERVSYNEQFF,TRBJ2-1,few,TRBV6-5,.
TGTGCCAGCAGTCCTCGGGGGACTAGCGCAGATACGCAGTATTTT,CASSPRGTSADTQYF,TRBJ2-3,few,TRBV12-3/TRBV12-4,TRBD2
TGCAGCGCTGGACAGGGGGCGGCACGAGCCTTC,CSAGQGAARAF,TRBJ1-2,.,TRBV29-1,TRBD1
TGTGCCAGCAGCGACCGACTAGCGGGGGTCACCGGGGAGCTGTTTTTT,CASSDRLAGVTGELFF,TRBJ2-2,.,TRBV7-9,TRBD2
TGTGCCAGCAGCCTCCACCCGGGACAGGTTTCCTACGAGCAGTACTTC,CASSLHPGQVSYEQYF,TRBJ2-7,few,TRBV7-9,TRBD1
TGTGCCAGCAGTTCCGGGGACTTTAACAATGAGCAGTTCTTC,CASSSGDFNNEQFF,TRBJ2-1,.,TRBV12-3/TRBV12-4,.
TGTGCCACCCCCCCGACAGCCCAGACCCACGCGGATCAGCCCCAGCATTTT,CATPPTAQTHADQPQHF,TRBJ1-5,.,TRBV24-1,.
TGTGCCAGCAGCGGGGGCGGTGAAAAACTGTTTTTT,CASSGGGEKLFF,TRBJ1-4,.,TRBV6-6,.
TGTGCCAGCAGTTTAGGGACGGGCAATGAGCAGTTCTTC,CASSLGTGNEQFF,TRBJ2-1,many,TRBV27,.
TGTGCCAGCAGGGGTACAGAGACGAACACTGAAGCTTTCTTT,CASRGTETNTEAFF,TRBJ1-1,few,TRBV6-5,.
TGTGCCAGCCAGCTACAGGGGAGATATGAAAAACTGTTTTTT,CASQLQGRYEKLFF,TRBJ1-4,.,TRBV11-2,TRBD1
TGTGCCAGCAGCCCGGGCCGGGCGGGGGCCTACAATGAGCAGTTCTTC,CASSPGRAGAYNEQFF,TRBJ2-1,few,TRBV7-2,TRBD2
TGCAGCGTTGTAAGTTCGGCAACTAATGAAAAACTGTTTTTT,CSVVSSATNEKLFF,TRBJ1-4,.,TRBV29-1,.
TGTGCCAGTAGTAGCGGGAGCGCATCCTACAATGAGCAGTTCTTC,CASSSGSASYNEQFF,TRBJ2-1,.,TRBV19,TRBD2
TGTGCCAGCAGCTTAGGACTAGCGGGAGTTGGGACCCAGTACTTC,CASSLGLAGVGTQYF,TRBJ2-5,few,TRBV7-2,TRBD2
TGTGCCAGCAGTTTCTATCCGAAGACAGATTCCTACAATGAGCAGTTCTTC,CASSFYPKTDSYNEQFF,TRBJ2-1,few,TRBV27,.
TGTGCCAGCAGCTTAGTGGCGCAGGGGGTGACCTCTGGGGCCAACGTCCTGACTTTC,CASSLVAQGVTSGANVLTF,TRBJ2-6,.,TRBV7-3,TRBD1
TGTGCCAGCAGCCCTAAGGGGGAGCTCGTCTACGAGCAGTACTTC,CASSPKGELVYEQYF,TRBJ2-7,many,TRBV7-2,.
TGTGCCAGCAGTTACCTGTCGCCCGAAAATACGCAGTATTTT,CASSYLSPENTQYF,TRBJ2-3,.,TRBV6-2/TRBV6-3,.
TGTGCCAGCAGCCCGGGGCCCCTCCTCGACAGGGACGGTGGCTACACCTTC,CASSPGPLLDRDGGYTF,TRBJ1-2,few,TRBV12-3/TRBV12-4,TRBD1
TGTGCCAGCAGCCCCCGGGACAGGGAGCTTGATACGCAGTATTTT,CASSPRDRELDTQYF,TRBJ2-3,.,TRBV7-6,TRBD1
TGTGCCAGCAGCAAATTACACCCCCTACAAGGTGAGCAGTTCTTC,CASSKLHPLQGEQFF,TRBJ2-1,.,TRBV7-4,.
TGTGCCAGCAGCTTTAAAGCAGGACCAGGGGCCCAGTACTTC,CASSFKAGPGAQYF,TRBJ2-5,.,TRBV7-2,.
TGCAGTGCTATAACCGGGACAGGGATCACAGATACGCAGTATTTT,CSAITGTGITDTQYF,TRBJ2-3,once,TRBV20-1,TRBD1
TGTGCCAGCACACCTAGCGGGGCTACAGATACGCAGTATTTT,CASTPSGATDTQYF,TRBJ2-3,.,TRBV12-3/TRBV12-4,TRBD2
TGTGCCAGCAGCTTAGGGAAGGATAGCAATCAGCCCCAGCATTTT,CASSLGKDSNQPQHF,TRBJ1-5,.,TRBV11-2,.
TGTGCCAGCAGTTACTCACCTCAGTCTAGCACAGATACGCAGTATTTT,CASSYSPQSSTDTQYF,TRBJ2-3,.,TRBV6-2/TRBV6-3,.
TGTGCCAGCACCCAAGCCCCCCGCAGGGCACTGTCCTACGAGCAGTACTTC,CASTQAPRRALSYEQYF,TRBJ2-7,.,TRBV6-6,.